The entry below describes one TCR beta chain. The antigen is not known. Method: immunoSEQ multiplex PCR; TCRdb's copy keeps in-frame clones and lacks some. The sample records roughly 170,000 clones, roughly 94% being singletons. CDR3 size: 15 residues. V shed 2 bases and J shed 3 bases, with 14 bases lying between them. Germline CDR1 and CDR2: SGHNT and YYREEE (reference sequence). This sample stems from a study of T cell responses to AZD1222 COVID-19 vaccine. Study outcomes and limitations: Spike-specific TCR breadth and depth rose after two AZD1222 doses. White British people made up most donors, females outnumbered males, and clonal diversity was possibly underestimated.

The material was peripheral blood, obtained 28 days after the second AZD1222 dose. The V and J genes are TRBV5-4 and TRBJ1-2; tentatively, D is TRBD1 (5 bases). The sequence came from an adult who received the AZD1222 COVID-19 vaccine. The CDR3, as DNA: TGTGCCAGCAGCTTTGCGACAGACCCTTACTATGGCTACACCTTC. This codes for CASSFATDPYYGYTF. Variable domain in full (rest from reference TRBV5-4 and TRBJ1-2): ETGVTQSPTHLIKTRGQQVTLRCSSQSGHNTVSWYQQALGQGPQFIFQYYREEENGRGNFPPRFSGLQFPNYSSELNVNALELDDSALYLCASSFATDPYYGYTFGSGTRLTVV.